These 19 T cell receptor beta chains originate from one sample sequenced in a study of blood T cell repertoires in COVID-19. Data came from immunoSEQ multiplex PCR; TCRdb stores just in-frame clones and leaves some out. The profile shows 87,000 or so clones, over 70% of them singletons. The sample comprised peripheral blood. Receptor source: a man older than 75 with acute or convalescent COVID-19.

The chain carries TRBV18 and TRBJ2-1, with TRBD1 matching over 11 bases. The J segment lost 7 bases and the V segment lost 3 bases, leaving 5 bases of the junction unmatched. Germline CDR1 and CDR2: KGHSH and LQKENI. The CDR3 runs 15 residues. Written as DNA, the CDR3 is TGTGCCAGCTCACCGGGGACAGGGGGTTGGAATGAGCAGTTCTTC. Translation: CASSPGTGGWNEQFF.

This clone was observed a few times. V is TRBV7-9 and J is TRBJ1-2, with 8 bases that match TRBD1. Trimming removed 4 bases from V and 4 bases from J; junction bases left unmatched: 2. The CDR3 contains 13 residues. Germline V CDR1 and CDR2: SEHNR, FQNEAQ (reference sequence). The CDR3 DNA reads TGTGCCAGCAGCTACGGACAGGGCTATGGCTACACCTTC. It is translated as CASSYGQGYGYTF.

The V gene is TRBV6-6, the J gene TRBJ1-2; D is unclear. The germline gives CDR1 MNHNY, CDR2 SVGAGI (reference sequence). The germline V and J ends were trimmed by 2 bases and 4 bases, with 8 bases remaining between them. This CDR3 has 13 residues. CDR3 region: CASSYPAGYGYTF. The CDR3 DNA follows: TGTGCCAGCAGTTACCCGGCGGGCTATGGCTACACCTTC.

This rearrangement joins TRBV7-9 to TRBJ1-6; 9 bases align to TRBD1. CDR1 is SEHNR, CDR2 FQNEAQ, per germline (reference sequence). The CDR3 consists of 14 residues. V shed 5 bases, J shed 10 bases, and the junction held 6 bases outside the gene matches. CDR3: CASSAGQGESPLHF. The CDR3 bases are TGTGCCAGCAGCGCGGGACAGGGAGAATCACCCCTCCACTTT.

Comments on this clone: This CDR3 is also generated by other DNA sequences in the sample. The CDR3 spells CASSLDSRGETQYF. The CDR3, as DNA: TGCGCCAGCAGCTTGGACAGTCGCGGGGAGACCCAGTACTTC. The chain couples TRBV5-1 to TRBJ2-5; D may be TRBD2 (5 bases). Trimming shortened V by 0 bases and J by 5 bases, and 11 bases separated the two germline ends. This CDR3 is built from 14 residues. CDR1 and CDR2 (germline): SGHRS, YFSETQ.

The chain carries TRBV6-1 and TRBJ1-2; D is unclear. CDR1 and CDR2 from the germline V gene are MNHNS and SASEGT. The V end was cut by 0 bases, the J end by 8 bases, with 13 bases between. The CDR3 extends over 14 amino acids. The CDR3, as DNA: TGTGCCAGCAGTGAAGCCCCCTCGGTGGAGGGCTACACCTTC. This encodes CASSEAPSVEGYTF.

This clone was counted once. V usage is TRBV5-8 and J usage is TRBJ2-7; 7 bases are shared with TRBD1. Germline lookup yields CDR1 SGHTS and CDR2 YDEGEE. The J segment lost 5 bases and the V segment lost 4 bases, leaving 12 bases of the junction unmatched. The CDR3 has 15 amino acids. The CDR3 loop reads CASSRAGTEKNEQYF. CDR3 DNA: TGTGCCAGCAGCCGTGCCGGGACAGAGAAGAACGAGCAGTACTTC.

The chain recombines TRBV27 with TRBJ2-1; 8 bases fit TRBD2. Looked up from germline, CDR1 is MNHEY and CDR2 is SMNVEV (reference sequence). V gave up 5 bases and J gave up 0 bases; unmatched junction bases: 6. The CDR3 runs to 16 residues. CDR3 DNA sequence: TGTGCCAGCAGTCGAGCGGGAGCGATCTCCTACAATGAGCAGTTCTTC. It codes for CASSRAGAISYNEQFF.

The chain couples TRBV27 to TRBJ2-5, with D possibly TRBD1 on 6 matching bases. V lost 0 bases and J lost 4, with 18 bases in between. Germline V gene data show CDR1 as MNHEY and CDR2 as SMNVEV (reference sequence). This CDR3 region has 17 residues. CDR3 nucleotides: TGTGCCAGCAGTTTATCATCAGGGGCTCCCCCCTTAGAGACCCAGTACTTC. It translates to CASSLSSGAPPLETQYF.

The rearrangement joins TRBV24-1 to TRBJ2-7; a weak D match, TRBD1 (5 bases). Germline CDR1 KGHDR, CDR2 SFDVKD. CDR3 length: 13 residues. V was cut by 3 bases and J by 6 bases, with 11 bases left in between. The CDR3 here is CATSDKTVPEQYF. DNA of the CDR3: TGTGCCACCAGTGATAAGACAGTTCCCGAGCAGTACTTC.

The rearrangement links TRBV27 to TRBJ2-3; 8 bases fit TRBD2. Germline CDR1 reads MNHEY; CDR2 reads SMNVEV (reference sequence). Trimming removed 7 bases from V and 5 bases from J; junction bases left unmatched: 11. The CDR3 covers 15 residues. The CDR3 DNA is TGTGCCAGCAACCCCAAGCGGGAGTCGAGAGATACGCAGTATTTT. Its translation is CASNPKRESRDTQYF.

The rearrangement links TRBV7-2 to TRBJ2-1, with TRBD1 identical over 8 bases. Germline V gene sequence: CDR1 SGHTA, CDR2 FQGNSA. The length of the CDR3 is 15 residues. The V segment lost 3 bases and the J segment 8 bases; nucleotides outside the gene matches: 9. The CDR3 sequence is CASSFPGQELDEQFF. DNA of the CDR3: TGTGCCAGCAGCTTTCCGGGACAGGAGTTAGATGAGCAGTTCTTC.

The rearrangement links TRBV6-1 to TRBJ1-5, with D hard to call. The CDR3 extends over 15 amino acids. The V gene's germline CDR1 is MNHNS and CDR2 SASEGT. V gave up 0 bases and J gave up 6 bases, with 12 bases separating them. For the CDR3, the DNA is TGTGCCAGCAGTGAAGCGGCGGGGAAGGGTCAGCCCCAGCATTTT. Amino acid sequence: CASSEAAGKGQPQHF.

The CDR3 reads CASSPRTSGSNTGELFF. The CDR3, as DNA: TGTGCCAGCAGCCCGCGGACTAGCGGGTCGAACACCGGGGAGCTGTTTTTT. The chain combines TRBV7-3 with TRBJ2-2; 11 bases are a match to TRBD2. V was pared by 5 bases and J by 0 bases, with 5 bases of the junction left unmatched. The germline V gene has CDR1 SGHTA and CDR2 FQGTGA. The length of the CDR3 is 17 residues.

The V call is TRBV5-1, the J call TRBJ2-7, with 7 bases lining up with TRBD1. Germline trimming cut 4 bases from V and 2 bases from J; bases unmatched to any gene: 3. The V gene's germline CDR1 is SGHRS and CDR2 YFSETQ. The CDR3 contains 13 residues. CDR3 loop: CASSETGTYEQYF. As DNA, the CDR3 is TGCGCCAGCAGCGAGACAGGGACCTACGAGCAGTACTTC.

This clone showed up just once. The V call is TRBV5-6, the J call TRBJ1-6; 8 nucleotides align to TRBD1. CDR1 and CDR2 (germline): SGHDT, YYEEEE. V lost 1 base, J lost 10 bases, and 13 bases stayed unmatched. The CDR3 is 17 residues long. CDR3 sequence reads: CASSLSLGQGLGSPLHF. The CDR3 nucleotides read TGTGCCAGCAGCTTGTCCTTAGGACAGGGACTCGGGTCACCCCTCCACTTT.

The rearrangement links TRBV6-6 to TRBJ2-7, with D maybe TRBD1 (5 bases). Germline CDR1 is MNHNY and CDR2 is SVGAGI (reference sequence). The V end lost 0 bases, the J end lost 0 bases, and 12 bases lay between the germline ends. CDR3 length equals 16 residues. The CDR3 loop is CASSYSPGSNSYEQYF. The CDR3 DNA is TGTGCCAGCAGTTACTCGCCAGGGTCGAACTCCTACGAGCAGTACTTC.

The chain links TRBV7-9 to TRBJ1-1, with 8 bases matching TRBD1. Germline trimming cut 5 bases from V and 6 bases from J; bases unmatched to any gene: 11. This CDR3 is built from 15 residues. Germline CDR1 is SEHNR and CDR2 is FQNEAQ (reference sequence). The CDR3 DNA follows: TGTGCCAGCAGCCTGACGGACAGGGAGGGGGCTGAAGCTTTCTTT. Its protein is CASSLTDREGAEAFF.

V is TRBV9 and J is TRBJ1-1, with a weak D call TRBD1 (6 bases). Trimming stripped 3 bases from V and 1 base from J, with 13 bases between. CDR1 and CDR2 from the germline V gene are SGDLS and YYNGEE. CDR3 size: 15 residues. The CDR3 reads CASSAIQGQNTEAFF. The CDR3 DNA is TGTGCCAGCAGCGCAATACAGGGACAGAACACTGAAGCTTTCTTT.